This TCR beta chain originates from a study of cytomegalovirus exposure and HLA in healthy donors. Remarks on this clone: Its target is unknown.

The PCR was carried out with 60 Vbeta primers and 13 Jbeta primers. The protocol was immunoSEQ multiplex PCR, while the TCRdb copy is restricted to in-frame clones and leaves out a portion. The table has about 160,000 clones, approximately 80% seen once. Study-level points and caveats: In the analysis, some V segments, TRBV6-2 and TRBV6-3 included, were excluded as indistinguishable.

V trimming: 5 bases; J trimming: 0 bases; junction bases outside the gene matches: 5. CDR1 and CDR2 from the germline V gene are SGHTA and FQGTGA. The CDR3 contains 17 residues. The specimen sequenced was PBMCs. The source is a male donor in good health and CMV-seronegative. This chain links TRBV7-3 with TRBJ2-6; 9 bases align to TRBD1. CDR3 protein: CASSPWDRASGANVLTF. CDR3 bases: TGTGCCAGCAGCCCCTGGGACAGGGCCTCTGGGGCCAACGTCCTGACTTTC.